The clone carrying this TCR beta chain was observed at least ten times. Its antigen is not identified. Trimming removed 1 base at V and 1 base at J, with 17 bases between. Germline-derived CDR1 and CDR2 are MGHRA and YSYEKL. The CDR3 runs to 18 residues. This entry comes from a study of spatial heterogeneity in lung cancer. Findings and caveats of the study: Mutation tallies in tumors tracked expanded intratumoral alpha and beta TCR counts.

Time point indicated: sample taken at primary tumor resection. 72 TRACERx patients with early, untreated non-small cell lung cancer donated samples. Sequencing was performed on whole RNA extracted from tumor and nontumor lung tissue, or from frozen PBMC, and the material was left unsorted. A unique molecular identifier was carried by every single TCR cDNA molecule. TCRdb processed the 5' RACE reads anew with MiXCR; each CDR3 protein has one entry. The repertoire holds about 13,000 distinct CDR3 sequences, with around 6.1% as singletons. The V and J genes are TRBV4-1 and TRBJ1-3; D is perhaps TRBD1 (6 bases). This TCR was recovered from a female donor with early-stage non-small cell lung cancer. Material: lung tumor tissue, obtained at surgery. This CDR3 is CASSQGRAAGASGNTIYF. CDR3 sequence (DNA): TGCGCCAGCAGCCAAGGGCGCGCCGCAGGGGCGTCTGGAAACACCATATATTTT.